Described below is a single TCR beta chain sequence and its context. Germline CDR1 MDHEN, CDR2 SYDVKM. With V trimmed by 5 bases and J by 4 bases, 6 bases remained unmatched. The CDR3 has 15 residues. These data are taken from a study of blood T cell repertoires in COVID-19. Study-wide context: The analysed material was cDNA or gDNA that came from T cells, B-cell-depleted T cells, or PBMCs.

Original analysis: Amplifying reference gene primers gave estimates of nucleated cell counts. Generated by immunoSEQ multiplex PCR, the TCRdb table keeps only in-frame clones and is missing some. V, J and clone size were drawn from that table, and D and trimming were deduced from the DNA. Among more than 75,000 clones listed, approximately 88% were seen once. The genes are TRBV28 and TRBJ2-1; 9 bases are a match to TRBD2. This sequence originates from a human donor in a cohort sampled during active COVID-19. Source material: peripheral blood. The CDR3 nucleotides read TGTGCCAGCAGTGCGTTAGCGGGGGATTACAATGAGCAGTTCTTC. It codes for CASSALAGDYNEQFF.